What follows are 17 T cell receptor beta chains derived from one specimen sequenced in a study of blood T cell repertoires in COVID-19. Sequencing was performed with immunoSEQ multiplex PCR; in TCRdb, only in-frame clones are kept and a portion is missing. The profile shows over 150,000 clones, 88% of them singletons. The sample consisted of PBMCs or T cells enriched from blood (not recorded which). The receptors were gathered from a young woman who had recovered from COVID-19.

The chain recombines TRBV7-9 with TRBJ2-7; D unclear. The V and J ends lost 1 base and 2 bases respectively, with 12 bases between them. Per germline, CDR1 SEHNR and CDR2 FQNEAQ (reference sequence). This CDR3 has 15 residues. CDR3 sequence (DNA): TGTGCCAGCAGCTTAGGGCCGGTGGAGCCCTACGAGCAGTACTTC. It encodes CASSLGPVEPYEQYF.

The table lists this clone with a count of one. The chain is built from TRBV29-1 and TRBJ1-1, with no clear D. Germline V gene sequence: CDR1 SQVTM, CDR2 ANQGSEA. This CDR3 comprises 12 residues. Trimming stripped 4 bases from V and 1 base from J, with 7 bases between. DNA for the CDR3: TGCAGCGTTGTGACATCGAACACTGAAGCTTTCTTT. Amino acid sequence: CSVVTSNTEAFF.

The J gene is TRBJ2-5, the V gene TRBV7-2; 15 bases map to TRBD2. V shed 3 bases, J shed 9 bases, and the junction held 5 bases outside the gene matches. CDR1 is SGHTA and CDR2 is FQGNSA in the germline V gene. This CDR3 region has 15 residues. CDR3: CASSFGTSGGTSQYF. For the CDR3, the DNA is TGTGCCAGCAGCTTCGGGACTAGCGGGGGGACCTCCCAGTACTTC. The complete variable domain, with remaining parts taken from reference TRBV7-2 and TRBJ2-5, reads GAGVSQSPSNKVTEKGKDVELRCDPISGHTALYWYRQSLGQGLEFLIYFQGNSAPDKSGLPSDRFSAERTGGSVSTLTIQRTQQEDSAVYLCASSFGTSGGTSQYFGPGTRLLVL.

DNA of the CDR3: TGTGCCACCACAGGGGTGCGGCAAGAGACCCAGTACTTC. It encodes CATTGVRQETQYF. The genes are TRBV19 and TRBJ2-5; 7 nucleotides agree with TRBD1. In germline, CDR1 is LNHDA, CDR2 SQIVND (reference sequence). The CDR3 runs 13 residues. With 10 bases clipped from V and 2 bases from J, the junction kept 7 bases outside the gene matches.

This clone was observed a single time. The gene calls are TRBV5-4 and TRBJ1-3; TRBD1 agrees at 7 bases. V was pared by 3 bases and J by 7 bases, with 10 bases of the junction left unmatched. CDR3 length equals 15 residues. Germline loops: CDR1 SGHNT, CDR2 YYREEE (reference sequence). Written as DNA, the CDR3 is TGTGCCAGCAGCTCGCGAACCGGGACAGTGAACACCATATATTTT. Translating gives CASSSRTGTVNTIYF.

The gene calls are TRBV19 and TRBJ1-3; maybe TRBD1 (6 bases). V was clipped by 0 bases and J by 0 bases, with 18 bases between them. The germline V gene has CDR1 LNHDA and CDR2 SQIVND (reference sequence). The CDR3 extends over 19 amino acids. CDR3 region: CASSIDLRAGATSGNTIYF. In DNA, the CDR3 is TGTGCCAGTAGTATAGATCTGCGGGCAGGGGCCACCTCTGGAAACACCATATATTTT.

This clone is a singleton in its sample. The CDR3 coding sequence is TGTGCCAGCTGCCGATCCGACAGGGGCCGAGTAAGGCCCCAGCATTTT. Its translation is CASCRSDRGRVRPQHF. This chain connects TRBV28 to TRBJ1-5; 8 nucleotides line up with TRBD1. The CDR3 contains 16 residues. The V gene end was trimmed by 8 bases and the J gene end by 9 bases; junction bases not matched to a gene: 18. Germline V CDR1 and CDR2: MDHEN, SYDVKM.

J is TRBJ2-3 and V is TRBV5-4; possibly TRBD2 for D (5 bases). V lost 0 bases, J lost 4 bases, and 9 bases lay in between. The CDR3 is 14 residues long. Per the germline V gene, CDR1 is SGHNT and CDR2 is YYREEE (reference sequence). The CDR3 DNA reads TGTGCCAGCAGCTTGGCTTACGGGGCAGATACGCAGTATTTT. Residues: CASSLAYGADTQYF.

V is TRBV19 and J is TRBJ1-3; D might be TRBD1 (5 bases). The V end lost 7 bases, the J end lost 0 bases, and 16 bases lay between the germline ends. Germline assignment: CDR1 LNHDA and CDR2 SQIVND (reference sequence). CDR3 length equals 16 residues. The DNA for the CDR3 is TGTGCCAGTAACAAGGGGCGCAGCCTCTCTGGAAACACCATATATTTT. It specifies CASNKGRSLSGNTIYF.

The genes are TRBV10-2 and TRBJ2-2, with TRBD1 matching over 9 bases. CDR3 size: 16 residues. The V gene's germline CDR1 is WSHSY and CDR2 SAAADI. V shed 6 bases and J 3 bases; nucleotides not matched to a gene: 8. The CDR3 nucleotides read TGCGCCAGCAGCGATACAGGGGGCGCAGACACCGGGGAGCTGTTTTTT. This translates into CASSDTGGADTGELFF.

The chain links TRBV5-6 to TRBJ2-1; 10 bases line up with TRBD2. CDR1 and CDR2 (germline): SGHDT, YYEEEE. The V gene end was trimmed by 5 bases and the J gene end by 3 bases; junction bases not matched to a gene: 8. The CDR3 loop spans 16 amino acids. The CDR3 nucleotides are TGTGCCAGCAGTTCCGGAGCGGGAGGGCACTACAATGAGCAGTTCTTC. As protein: CASSSGAGGHYNEQFF. The full variable domain, with the rest looked up from reference TRBV5-6 and TRBJ2-1, is DAGVTQSPTHLIKTRGQQVTLRCSPKSGHDTVSWYQQALGQGPQFIFQYYEEEERQRGNFPDRFSGHQFPNYSSELNVNALLLGDSALYLCASSSGAGGHYNEQFFGPGTRLTVL.

To note about this clone: The sample contains more than one DNA sequence encoding this CDR3. V usage is TRBV7-2 and J usage is TRBJ2-6; 7 bases fit TRBD1. CDR3 length: 17 residues. Germline V gene lookup returns CDR1 SGHTA and CDR2 FQGNSA. V shed 1 base, J shed 0 bases, and the junction held 3 bases outside the gene matches. For the CDR3, the DNA is TGTGCCAGCAGCTTAGTGGGACAGAACTCTGGGGCCAACGTCCTGACTTTC. Amino acids: CASSLVGQNSGANVLTF.

This rearrangement joins TRBV9 to TRBJ2-1, with D perhaps TRBD2 (5 bases). There are 15 residues in the CDR3. Germline lookup yields CDR1 SGDLS and CDR2 YYNGEE. V was cut by 5 bases and J by 2 bases, with 14 bases left in between. CDR3 coding DNA: TGTGCCAGCAGTGATGTAGCGAGTCCCTACAATGAGCAGTTCTTC. Protein sequence: CASSDVASPYNEQFF.

The rearrangement links TRBV5-4 to TRBJ2-1; 11 bases agree with TRBD2. Germline CDR1 SGHNT, CDR2 YYREEE (reference sequence). CDR3 length: 18 residues. V trimming: 3 bases; J trimming: 0 bases; junction bases outside the gene matches: 8. CDR3 DNA sequence: TGTGCCAGCAGCTCCGGGACTAGCGGAGACCACTCCTACAATGAGCAGTTCTTC. Its protein product is CASSSGTSGDHSYNEQFF.

The chain couples TRBV19 to TRBJ2-1, with D perhaps TRBD1 (6 bases). Per germline, CDR1 LNHDA and CDR2 SQIVND (reference sequence). V lost 4 bases to trimming and J lost 7 bases, with 11 bases between them. This CDR3 is 13 amino acids long. CDR3 sequence: CASSTGVWNEQFF. Written as DNA, the CDR3 is TGTGCCAGTAGTACAGGGGTTTGGAATGAGCAGTTCTTC.

The chain has TRBV6-5 and TRBJ1-1, with 8 nucleotides matching TRBD1. The CDR3 totals 14 residues. V shed 6 bases and J 4 bases; nucleotides not matched to a gene: 7. Germline V gene data show CDR1 as MNHEY and CDR2 as SVGAGI. The CDR3 DNA is TGTGCCAGCAGAACGACAGGGGCAGGCACTGAAGCTTTCTTT. This gives the protein CASRTTGAGTEAFF.

This chain links TRBV7-3 with TRBJ2-7, with D possibly matching TRBD1 (5 bases). Looked up from germline, CDR1 is SGHTA and CDR2 is FQGTGA. The CDR3 is 14 residues long. V dropped 5 bases and J dropped 4 bases, with 15 bases sitting between them. This CDR3 reads CASSLNPGPYEQYF. The CDR3 nucleotides are TGTGCCAGCAGCCTCAACCCAGGGCCTTACGAGCAGTACTTC.